The 14 T cell receptor beta chains reported below all come from one sample, sequenced in a study of long-term antiretroviral therapy in people with HIV. Sequencing relied on immunoSEQ assay v3.0, run at survey level. Libraries were prepared by immunoSEQ multiplex PCR; TCRdb keeps only in-frame clonotypes and omits some of them. The sample carries over 25,000 clones, roughly 96% recorded once. This sample comprised unsorted PBMCs, obtained 6.6 years after starting antiretroviral therapy. Every receptor here comes from a man aged 25 to 40 with HIV.

The V gene is TRBV2, the J gene TRBJ2-7; D is undetermined. CDR1 and CDR2 from the germline V gene are SNHLY and FYNNEI. This CDR3 is 16 amino acids long. V was cut by 2 bases and J by 7 bases, with 21 bases left in between. The CDR3 DNA sequence: TGTGCCAGCAGTGAACTGGTTGGGCAGAATTTGGGGGAGCAGTACTTC. It yields the protein CASSELVGQNLGEQYF.

This rearrangement joins TRBV20-1 to TRBJ2-1, with D maybe TRBD1 (6 bases). The V and J ends lost 7 bases and 6 bases respectively, with 10 bases between them. CDR1 and CDR2 (germline): DFQATT, SNEGSKA (reference sequence). The CDR3 contains 11 residues. The CDR3, as DNA: TGCAGTGTAGCCAGGGGCAATGAGCAGTTCTTC. Translating it yields CSVARGNEQFF.

The chain joins TRBV4-1 to TRBJ2-7; 7 nucleotides align to TRBD1. Germline CDR1 MGHRA, CDR2 YSYEKL. The CDR3 consists of 14 residues. Trimming at V came to 2 bases and at J to 3 bases, leaving 4 bases not matched to a gene. CDR3 DNA sequence: TGCGCCAGCAGCCAAACAGGGGCCTTCTACGAGCAGTACTTC. Translation gives CASSQTGAFYEQYF.

This chain connects TRBV27 to TRBJ1-2; TRBD1 aligns across 7 bases. The V segment lost 3 bases and the J segment 6 bases; nucleotides outside the gene matches: 10. Germline lookup yields CDR1 MNHEY and CDR2 SMNVEV (reference sequence). The CDR3 has 15 amino acids. CDR3 region: CASSFLQGRIDGYTF. The CDR3 DNA reads TGTGCCAGCAGTTTCTTACAGGGGAGGATTGATGGCTACACCTTC.

This clone has just a few counts. V usage is TRBV21-1 and J usage is TRBJ1-4. TRBV21-1 is tagged as a pseudogene. CDR3 length equals 14 residues. CDR3 bases: TGTGCCAGCAGCAAAGGCTCCTGGTCGGGGGAACTGTTTTTT. Translation gives CASSKGSWSGELFF.

This chain links TRBV9 with TRBJ2-3, with 11 bases identical to TRBD2. Germline CDR1 SGDLS, CDR2 YYNGEE. The CDR3 contains 16 residues. With V trimmed by 3 bases and J by 1 base, 4 bases remained unmatched. As DNA, the CDR3 is TGTGCCAGCAGCGCCCCGGGACTAGCGGGCACAGATACGCAGTATTTT. Protein sequence: CASSAPGLAGTDTQYF.

Written as DNA, the CDR3 is TGTGCCAGCAGCTTAGGGACTGGAATCTACGAGCAGTACTTC. Amino acid sequence: CASSLGTGIYEQYF. J is TRBJ2-7 and V is TRBV11-2; tentative D call: TRBD2 (5 bases). CDR3 size: 14 residues. Germline assignment: CDR1 SGHAT and CDR2 FQNNGV. Deletions cut 1 base from V and 3 bases from J, with 10 bases between.

The genes are TRBV12-5 and TRBJ1-1; D unclear. CDR3 length: 11 residues. Germline CDR1 reads LGHNT; CDR2 reads FRNRAP. V lost 6 bases, J lost 7 bases, and 9 bases lay in between. DNA of the CDR3: TGTGCTAGTGGCCCGCTTAGTGAAGCTTTCTTT. The encoded protein is CASGPLSEAFF.

The J gene is TRBJ1-3, the V gene TRBV6-5, with D possibly TRBD1 on 5 matching bases. Germline CDR1 is MNHEY and CDR2 is SVGAGI. V lost 4 bases and J 3 bases, leaving 13 bases between the germline ends. This CDR3 is built from 15 residues. The CDR3 coding sequence is TGTGCCAGCAGTTCGAGGGGACTAAGTGGAAACACCATATATTTT. Translated, it gives CASSSRGLSGNTIYF.

The rearrangement joins TRBV9 to TRBJ2-6; 13 bases are a match to TRBD2. V lost 0 bases to trimming and J lost 0 bases; unmatched junction nucleotides: 6. Per the germline V gene, CDR1 is SGDLS and CDR2 is YYNGEE. The CDR3 consists of 20 residues. CDR3 sequence reads: CASSVAHRLAGGSGANVLTF. CDR3 coding DNA: TGTGCCAGCAGCGTAGCTCACAGACTAGCGGGGGGCTCTGGGGCCAACGTCCTGACTTTC. The entire variable domain, with the rest obtained from reference TRBV9 and TRBJ2-6, is as follows: DSGVTQTPKHLITATGQRVTLRCSPRSGDLSVYWYQQSLDQGLQFLIQYYNGEERAKGNILERFSAQQFPDLHSELNLSSLELGDSALYFCASSVAHRLAGGSGANVLTFGAGSRLTVL.

V usage is TRBV11-2 and J usage is TRBJ2-7; no clear D gene. Germline CDR1 and CDR2: SGHAT and FQNNGV. The CDR3 contains 16 residues. Trimming left V 0 bases short and J 0 bases short, with 12 bases between. This CDR3 reads CASSLDRLSSSYEQYF. CDR3 sequence (DNA): TGTGCCAGCAGCTTAGATCGCCTCTCTAGCTCCTACGAGCAGTACTTC.

The rearrangement links TRBV18 to TRBJ1-1; D perhaps matches TRBD1 (5 bases). This CDR3 region has 15 residues. Trimming took off 3 bases at V and 1 base at J, with 12 bases between the two ends. Germline CDR1 and CDR2: KGHSH and LQKENI. The CDR3 loop reads CASSPRGKGNTEAFF. In DNA form, the CDR3 reads TGTGCCAGCTCACCTCGGGGGAAAGGGAACACTGAAGCTTTCTTT.

The V call is TRBV11-2, the J call TRBJ2-7; D is unresolved. The CDR3 consists of 11 residues. Looked up from germline, CDR1 is SGHAT and CDR2 is FQNNGV. V was pared by 1 base and J by 7 bases, with 5 bases between. This CDR3 reads CASSLGEEQYF. DNA of the CDR3: TGTGCCAGCAGCTTAGGGGAAGAGCAGTACTTC.

This chain joins TRBV10-1 and TRBJ2-3, with D perhaps assigned TRBD1 or TRBD2 (5 bases each). The germline CDR1 and CDR2 sequences are WNHNN and SYGVQD (reference sequence). The CDR3 covers 16 residues. V was cut by 3 bases and J by 0 bases, with 13 bases left in between. This CDR3 is CASSDNRWGSTDTQYF. In nucleotides, the CDR3 is TGCGCCAGCAGTGACAACCGGTGGGGGAGCACAGATACGCAGTATTTT.